This paragraph reports one T cell receptor beta chain. This sample is drawn from a study of blood T cell repertoires in COVID-19. Study summary: Specimens from acute and convalescent COVID-19 originated in the United States, Italy and Spain.

The V end lost 1 base, the J end lost 3 bases, and 16 bases lay between the germline ends. The CDR3 length is 16 residues. Germline V lookup: CDR1 MGHRA, CDR2 YSYEKL. Produced via immunoSEQ multiplex PCR; TCRdb's table is partial and in-frame only. The repertoire holds roughly 200,000 clones, with about 87% as singletons. The specimen sequenced was peripheral blood. The chain is built from TRBV4-1 and TRBJ2-7; TRBD2 might be the D (5 bases). This sequence originates from a man aged 35-49 years with active or convalescent COVID-19. This chain's CDR3 is CASSQVVGEGYYEQYF. The CDR3, as DNA: TGCGCCAGCAGCCAAGTCGTGGGAGAGGGCTACTACGAGCAGTACTTC.